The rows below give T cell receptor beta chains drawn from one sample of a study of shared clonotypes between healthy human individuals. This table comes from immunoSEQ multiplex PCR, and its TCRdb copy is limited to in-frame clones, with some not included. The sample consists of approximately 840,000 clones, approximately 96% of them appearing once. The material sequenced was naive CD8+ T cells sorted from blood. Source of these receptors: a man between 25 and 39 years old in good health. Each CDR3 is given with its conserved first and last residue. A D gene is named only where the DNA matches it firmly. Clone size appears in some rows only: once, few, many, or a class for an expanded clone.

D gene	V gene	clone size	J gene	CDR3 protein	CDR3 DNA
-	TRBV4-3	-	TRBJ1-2	CASSQDWRGANYGYTF	TGCGCCAGCAGCCAAGACTGGAGGGGCGCCAACTATGGCTACACCTTC
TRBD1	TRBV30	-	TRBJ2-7	CAWSRGQGGEQYF	TGTGCCTGGAGTCGGGGACAGGGAGGCGAGCAGTACTTC
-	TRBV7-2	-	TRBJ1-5	CASSLGRGNQPQHF	TGTGCCAGCAGCTTAGGCAGGGGCAATCAGCCCCAGCATTTT
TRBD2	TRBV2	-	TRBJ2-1	CASSSSGRPNEQFF	TGTGCCAGCAGTTCAAGCGGGAGGCCCAATGAGCAGTTCTTC
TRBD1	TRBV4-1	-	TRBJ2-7	CASSPGDRAKGRVYEQYF	TGCGCCAGCAGCCCAGGGGACAGGGCGAAGGGTCGTGTTTACGAGCAGTACTTC
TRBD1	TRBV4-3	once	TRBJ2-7	CASSQVPTGGYEQYF	TGCGCCAGCAGCCAAGTCCCGACAGGGGGGTACGAGCAGTACTTC
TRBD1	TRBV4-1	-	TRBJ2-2	CASTQQGSVTGELFF	TGCGCCAGCACCCAACAGGGGTCGGTCACCGGGGAGCTGTTTTTT
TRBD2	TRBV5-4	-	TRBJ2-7	CASSSTGLAFGEQYF	TGTGCCAGCAGCTCAACGGGACTAGCGTTCGGCGAGCAGTACTTC
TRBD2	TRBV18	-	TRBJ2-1	CASSPPSGGVDEQFF	TGTGCCAGCTCACCACCCTCGGGAGGGGTAGATGAGCAGTTCTTC
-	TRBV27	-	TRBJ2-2	CASSLGTGELFF	TGTGCCAGCAGTTTAGGGACCGGGGAGCTGTTTTTT
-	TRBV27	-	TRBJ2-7	CASSPRGVPYEQYF	TGTGCCAGCAGTCCCAGGGGAGTCCCCTACGAGCAGTACTTC
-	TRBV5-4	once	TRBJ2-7	CASRKDGTGEQYF	TGTGCCAGCAGAAAGGACGGGACGGGGGAGCAGTACTTC
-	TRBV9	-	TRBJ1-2	CASSVAAGEYGYTF	TGTGCCAGCAGCGTAGCCGCAGGGGAATATGGCTACACCTTC
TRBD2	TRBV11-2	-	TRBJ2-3	CASSLKTSGTDTQYF	TGTGCCAGCAGCCTCAAGACTAGCGGGACAGATACGCAGTATTTT
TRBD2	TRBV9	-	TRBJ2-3	CASSVASGFTQYF	TGTGCCAGCAGCGTCGCTAGCGGGTTTACGCAGTATTTT
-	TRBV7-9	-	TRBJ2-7	CASSLPVADPSYEQYF	TGTGCCAGCAGCCTCCCCGTGGCAGATCCCTCCTACGAGCAGTACTTC
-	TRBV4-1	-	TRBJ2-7	CASSQVEGRSYEQYF	TGCGCCAGCAGCCAAGTAGAAGGGAGGAGCTACGAGCAGTACTTC
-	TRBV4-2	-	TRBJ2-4	CASSSEGGENIQYF	TGTGCCAGCAGCTCGGAGGGGGGTGAAAACATTCAGTACTTC
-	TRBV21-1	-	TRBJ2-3	CASSKLFPQKGADTQYF	TGTGCCAGCAGCAAACTCTTCCCTCAAAAGGGGGCAGATACGCAGTATTTT
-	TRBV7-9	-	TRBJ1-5	CASSPVTERQPQHF	TGTGCCAGCAGCCCCGTCACGGAGAGGCAGCCCCAGCATTTT
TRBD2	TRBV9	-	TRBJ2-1	CASSEAGGGYNEQFF	TGTGCCAGCAGCGAGGCGGGAGGGGGCTACAATGAGCAGTTCTTC
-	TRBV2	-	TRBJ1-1	CASYGGTLLNTEAFF	TGTGCCTCATACGGCGGAACGTTACTGAACACTGAAGCTTTCTTT
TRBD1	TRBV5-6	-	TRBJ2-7	CASILTGDPYEQYF	TGTGCCAGCATCCTAACAGGGGATCCCTACGAGCAGTACTTC
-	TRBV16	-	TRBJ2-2	CASSQSGELFF	TGTGCCAGCAGCCAATCCGGGGAGCTGTTTTTT
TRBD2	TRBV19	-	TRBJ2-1	CASSISLTSGSVDEQFF	TGTGCCAGTAGTATCTCCCTTACTAGCGGGAGTGTCGATGAGCAGTTCTTC
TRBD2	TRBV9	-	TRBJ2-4	CASSSGGPQYF	TGTGCCAGCAGCTCGGGGGGTCCTCAGTACTTC
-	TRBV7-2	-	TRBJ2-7	CASSRDGGSYEQYF	TGTGCCAGCAGCAGGGACGGAGGTTCCTACGAGCAGTACTTC
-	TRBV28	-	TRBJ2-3	CASWRGDSTDTQYF	TGTGCCAGCTGGAGGGGTGATAGCACAGATACGCAGTATTTT
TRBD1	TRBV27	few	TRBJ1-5	CASSINRGNQPQHF	TGTGCCAGCAGTATCAACAGGGGTAATCAGCCCCAGCATTTT
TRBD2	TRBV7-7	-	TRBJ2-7	CASSLGTSGSYEQYF	TGTGCTAGCAGTCTAGGTACTAGCGGCTCCTACGAGCAGTACTTC
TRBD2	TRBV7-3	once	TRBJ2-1	CASSLTGTNSYNEQFF	TGTGCCAGCAGCTTAACCGGGACTAACTCCTACAATGAGCAGTTCTTC
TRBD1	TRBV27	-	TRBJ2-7	CASSVYRGLGEQYF	TGTGCCAGCAGTGTTTACAGGGGGCTAGGGGAGCAGTACTTC
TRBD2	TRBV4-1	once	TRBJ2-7	CASSRLAGASYEQYF	TGCGCCAGCAGCCGACTAGCGGGAGCGTCCTACGAGCAGTACTTC
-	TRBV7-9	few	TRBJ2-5	CASSLVRSGLETQYF	TGTGCCAGCAGCTTAGTTCGGTCCGGGCTAGAGACCCAGTACTTC
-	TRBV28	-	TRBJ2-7	CASSWVGEQYF	TGTGCCAGCAGTTGGGTGGGTGAGCAGTACTTC